These T cell receptor beta chains were read from a single sample in a study of blood T cell repertoires in COVID-19. Clones were sequenced by immunoSEQ multiplex PCR, and TCRdb holds only the in-frame ones, with some missing. Counted here are nearly 300,000 clones, more than 70% occurring once; the ten biggest clones make up 6.9%. Material: peripheral blood. These receptors all stem from a young woman who had recovered from COVID-19. Each CDR3 is given with its conserved first and last residue. Each record gives: clone size, J gene, V gene, D gene, CDR3 protein, CDR3 DNA. D genes are given only for firm matches. Some rows mark clone size as missing; the rest say once, few, many or name a class of expanded clone.

abundance: once; j_gene: TRBJ2-3; v_gene: TRBV7-2; d_gene: TRBD2; CDR3aa: CASSLGWGLAGYTDTQYF; CDR3nt: TGTGCCAGCAGCTTAGGATGGGGGCTAGCGGGATACACAGATACGCAGTATTTT
abundance: once; j_gene: TRBJ1-6; v_gene: TRBV5-1; d_gene: TRBD1; CDR3aa: CASSQQPGTGDSPLHF; CDR3nt: TGCGCCAGCAGCCAACAACCGGGGACAGGGGACTCACCCCTCCACTTT
abundance: few; j_gene: TRBJ2-2; v_gene: TRBV27; d_gene: TRBD1; CDR3aa: CASRDVGQGATGELFF; CDR3nt: TGTGCCAGCAGGGACGTCGGACAGGGGGCTACCGGGGAGCTGTTTTTT
abundance: once; j_gene: TRBJ1-1; v_gene: TRBV6-5; d_gene: .; CDR3aa: CASRPGTLNTEAFF; CDR3nt: TGTGCCAGCAGACCCGGGACATTGAACACTGAAGCTTTCTTT
abundance: .; j_gene: TRBJ1-5; v_gene: TRBV4-2; d_gene: TRBD1; CDR3aa: CASSQGGTGDQPQHF; CDR3nt: TGTGCCAGCAGCCAAGGCGGGACAGGGGATCAGCCCCAGCATTTT
abundance: .; j_gene: TRBJ2-7; v_gene: TRBV7-9; d_gene: TRBD1; CDR3aa: CASSSEYRDSPYEQYF; CDR3nt: TGTGCCAGCAGCTCGGAGTACCGGGACAGTCCCTACGAGCAGTACTTC
abundance: .; j_gene: TRBJ1-6; v_gene: TRBV2; d_gene: TRBD1; CDR3aa: CARTGGGEGTPLHF; CDR3nt: TGTGCCAGGACGGGAGGGGGCGAGGGAACACCCCTCCACTTT
abundance: .; j_gene: TRBJ2-3; v_gene: TRBV3-1/TRBV3-2; d_gene: .; CDR3aa: CASSPPGRTDTQYF; CDR3nt: TGTGCCAGCAGCCCCCCTGGTCGGACAGATACGCAGTATTTT
abundance: few; j_gene: TRBJ2-2; v_gene: TRBV4-2; d_gene: .; CDR3aa: CASSQAQNANTGELFF; CDR3nt: TGTGCCAGCAGCCAAGCACAGAATGCGAACACCGGGGAGCTGTTTTTT
abundance: .; j_gene: TRBJ1-1; v_gene: TRBV7-2; d_gene: TRBD1; CDR3aa: CASSPTGLPPEAFF; CDR3nt: TGTGCCAGCAGCCCGACAGGGCTCCCCCCTGAAGCTTTCTTT
abundance: .; j_gene: TRBJ1-1; v_gene: TRBV7-9; d_gene: TRBD1; CDR3aa: CASSLGTGWTEAFF; CDR3nt: TGTGCCAGCAGCTTAGGGACAGGGTGGACTGAAGCTTTCTTT
abundance: few; j_gene: TRBJ2-1; v_gene: TRBV19; d_gene: TRBD2; CDR3aa: CASIRTSGGSSYNEQFF; CDR3nt: TGTGCCAGTATCCGGACTAGCGGGGGGAGCTCCTACAATGAGCAGTTCTTC
abundance: .; j_gene: TRBJ2-1; v_gene: TRBV6-2/TRBV6-3; d_gene: .; CDR3aa: CASSSSDYGDEQFF; CDR3nt: TGTGCCAGCAGCTCATCGGACTATGGTGATGAGCAGTTCTTC
abundance: once; j_gene: TRBJ2-1; v_gene: TRBV18; d_gene: TRBD1; CDR3aa: CASSRQRQGGLVFNEQFF; CDR3nt: TGTGCCAGCTCACGTCAGAGACAGGGGGGACTGGTTTTCAATGAGCAGTTCTTC
abundance: .; j_gene: TRBJ1-5; v_gene: TRBV6-2/TRBV6-3; d_gene: .; CDR3aa: CASSYSFRAGSPVRKNQPQHF; CDR3nt: TGTGCCAGCAGTTACTCTTTCAGGGCAGGATCCCCGGTACGAAAGAATCAGCCCCAGCATTTT
abundance: few; j_gene: TRBJ1-6; v_gene: TRBV19; d_gene: .; CDR3aa: CATGGDSPLHF; CDR3nt: TGTGCCACCGGCGGGGATTCACCCCTCCACTTT
abundance: .; j_gene: TRBJ2-5; v_gene: TRBV11-2; d_gene: .; CDR3aa: CASSLGGQGLQETQYF; CDR3nt: TGTGCCAGCAGCTTAGGCGGTCAGGGCCTCCAAGAGACCCAGTACTTC
abundance: .; j_gene: TRBJ1-6; v_gene: TRBV6-4; d_gene: TRBD1; CDR3aa: CASSETGNSPLHF; CDR3nt: TGTGCCAGCAGTGAGACAGGGAATTCACCCCTCCACTTT
abundance: .; j_gene: TRBJ1-5; v_gene: TRBV6-4; d_gene: .; CDR3aa: CASSKRGGQPQHF; CDR3nt: TGTGCCAGCAGCAAGCGGGGGGGTCAGCCCCAGCATTTT
abundance: .; j_gene: TRBJ1-2; v_gene: TRBV7-2; d_gene: .; CDR3aa: CASSWGPDRRNYGYTF; CDR3nt: TGTGCCAGCAGCTGGGGCCCCGACAGGAGGAACTATGGCTACACCTTC
abundance: .; j_gene: TRBJ2-1; v_gene: TRBV19; d_gene: .; CDR3aa: CASSGGGDSYNEQFF; CDR3nt: TGTGCCAGTAGCGGAGGGGGGGATTCCTACAATGAGCAGTTCTTC
abundance: .; j_gene: TRBJ1-1; v_gene: TRBV6-5; d_gene: .; CDR3aa: CASIMNTEAFF; CDR3nt: TGTGCCAGCATCATGAACACTGAAGCTTTCTTT
abundance: .; j_gene: TRBJ1-1; v_gene: TRBV6-5; d_gene: .; CDR3aa: CASSYDRQDEAFF; CDR3nt: TGTGCCAGCAGTTACGACAGACAGGACGAAGCTTTCTTT
abundance: once; j_gene: TRBJ1-2; v_gene: TRBV29-1; d_gene: .; CDR3aa: CSVAVGHAGYTF; CDR3nt: TGCAGCGTTGCGGTGGGGCATGCTGGCTACACCTTC
abundance: .; j_gene: TRBJ2-3; v_gene: TRBV27; d_gene: TRBD2; CDR3aa: CASSGLAGGRDTQYF; CDR3nt: TGTGCCAGCAGTGGACTAGCGGGGGGCAGAGATACGCAGTATTTT
abundance: few; j_gene: TRBJ1-1; v_gene: TRBV6-5; d_gene: .; CDR3aa: CASRPDRIKYIAFF; CDR3nt: TGTGCCAGCAGACCCGACAGAATCAAGTATATAGCTTTCTTT
abundance: .; j_gene: TRBJ2-7; v_gene: TRBV7-2; d_gene: .; CDR3aa: CASSLAGSSYEQYF; CDR3nt: TGTGCCAGCAGCTTAGCGGGCAGCTCCTACGAGCAGTACTTC
abundance: .; j_gene: TRBJ2-7; v_gene: TRBV7-3; d_gene: TRBD1; CDR3aa: CASSPNFFVGTGDRNYEQYF; CDR3nt: TGTGCCAGCAGCCCCAACTTTTTTGTAGGGACAGGGGATCGAAACTACGAGCAGTACTTC
abundance: .; j_gene: TRBJ2-3; v_gene: TRBV5-4; d_gene: TRBD2; CDR3aa: CASSFRSGGDTDTQYF; CDR3nt: TGTGCCAGCAGCTTTCGTAGCGGGGGGGACACAGATACGCAGTATTTT
abundance: .; j_gene: TRBJ1-1; v_gene: TRBV5-5; d_gene: .; CDR3aa: CASRQTVNTEAFF; CDR3nt: TGTGCCAGCAGACAGACAGTGAACACTGAAGCTTTCTTT
abundance: .; j_gene: TRBJ1-2; v_gene: TRBV13; d_gene: .; CDR3aa: CASSRGNRDYGYTF; CDR3nt: TGTGCCAGCAGCCGCGGGAATAGGGACTATGGCTACACCTTC
abundance: .; j_gene: TRBJ2-1; v_gene: TRBV2; d_gene: TRBD2; CDR3aa: CASVLAGGINEQFF; CDR3nt: TGTGCCAGCGTTCTAGCGGGGGGTATCAATGAGCAGTTCTTC
abundance: .; j_gene: TRBJ1-2; v_gene: TRBV7-8; d_gene: .; CDR3aa: CASSSDSYGYTF; CDR3nt: TGTGCCAGCAGCTCTGACAGTTATGGCTACACCTTC
abundance: .; j_gene: TRBJ2-2; v_gene: TRBV29-1; d_gene: TRBD2; CDR3aa: CSVSGVANTGELFF; CDR3nt: TGCAGCGTTAGCGGGGTCGCGAACACCGGGGAGCTGTTTTTT
abundance: once; j_gene: TRBJ2-3; v_gene: TRBV6-5; d_gene: TRBD2; CDR3aa: CASGRVTSTDTQYF; CDR3nt: TGTGCCAGCGGGAGGGTTACTAGCACAGATACGCAGTATTTT
abundance: .; j_gene: TRBJ1-4; v_gene: TRBV4-2; d_gene: .; CDR3aa: CASSHAWTVTNEKLFF; CDR3nt: TGTGCCAGCAGCCATGCCTGGACAGTGACTAATGAAAAACTGTTTTTT
abundance: .; j_gene: TRBJ1-1; v_gene: TRBV7-2; d_gene: .; CDR3aa: CASSFYVNTEAFF; CDR3nt: TGTGCCAGCAGCTTCTACGTTAACACTGAAGCTTTCTTT
abundance: .; j_gene: TRBJ2-1; v_gene: TRBV7-3; d_gene: TRBD2; CDR3aa: CASSLASGGADEQFF; CDR3nt: TGTGCCAGCAGCTTAGCCAGCGGGGGGGCCGATGAGCAGTTCTTC
abundance: .; j_gene: TRBJ2-7; v_gene: TRBV6-6; d_gene: TRBD1; CDR3aa: CASSYDRAYEQYF; CDR3nt: TGTGCCAGCAGTTACGACAGGGCCTACGAGCAGTACTTC
abundance: .; j_gene: TRBJ2-2; v_gene: TRBV3-1/TRBV3-2; d_gene: TRBD1; CDR3aa: CASSLGQLNTGELFF; CDR3nt: TGTGCCAGCAGCCTGGGACAGCTGAACACCGGGGAGCTGTTTTTT
abundance: few; j_gene: TRBJ2-4; v_gene: TRBV30; d_gene: .; CDR3aa: CAWRPRFRSKNIQYF; CDR3nt: TGTGCCTGGAGGCCCAGGTTCCGGTCCAAAAACATTCAGTACTTC
abundance: .; j_gene: TRBJ2-2; v_gene: TRBV7-3; d_gene: .; CDR3aa: CASSLQGLSAGELFF; CDR3nt: TGTGCCAGCAGCTTACAGGGGTTGAGCGCCGGGGAGCTGTTTTTT
abundance: .; j_gene: TRBJ2-7; v_gene: TRBV4-3; d_gene: TRBD1; CDR3aa: CASSQDRGTGGYEQYF; CDR3nt: TGCGCCAGCAGCCAAGATCGCGGGACAGGGGGCTACGAGCAGTACTTC
abundance: .; j_gene: TRBJ1-1; v_gene: TRBV11-2; d_gene: .; CDR3aa: CASSLGGGLPEAFF; CDR3nt: TGTGCCAGCAGCTTAGGGGGCGGTTTGCCTGAAGCTTTCTTT
abundance: few; j_gene: TRBJ1-2; v_gene: TRBV7-9; d_gene: .; CDR3aa: CASSSFKLSGPGGGYTF; CDR3nt: TGTGCCAGCAGCTCGTTCAAATTGTCCGGGCCCGGGGGTGGCTACACCTTC
abundance: .; j_gene: TRBJ1-6; v_gene: TRBV4-3; d_gene: .; CDR3aa: CASSHNHRGAGSPLHF; CDR3nt: TGCGCCAGCAGCCACAACCATCGGGGGGCTGGTTCACCCCTCCACTTT
abundance: .; j_gene: TRBJ2-2; v_gene: TRBV6-5; d_gene: TRBD1; CDR3aa: CATLGTVYTGELFF; CDR3nt: TGTGCCACTCTAGGGACAGTCTACACCGGGGAGCTGTTTTTT
abundance: .; j_gene: TRBJ2-2; v_gene: TRBV18; d_gene: TRBD1; CDR3aa: CASSPDRDRTGELFF; CDR3nt: TGTGCCAGCTCACCTGACCGGGACAGAACCGGGGAGCTGTTTTTT
abundance: .; j_gene: TRBJ2-7; v_gene: TRBV3-1/TRBV3-2; d_gene: .; CDR3aa: CASSLQGRSYEQYF; CDR3nt: TGTGCCAGCAGCCTCCAGGGCCGATCCTACGAGCAGTACTTC